Presented here are 12 T cell receptor beta chains from one specimen sequenced in a study of spatial heterogeneity in lung cancer. Noted time point: sample taken at primary tumor resection. Researchers sequenced whole RNA taken from tumor, nontumor lung or frozen PBMC without sorting. TCRdb processed the 5' RACE reads anew with MiXCR; each CDR3 protein has one entry. The table records some 50,000 distinct CDR3 sequences, about 11% of them present only once. The material was PBMCs, obtained at surgery. These receptors came from a female donor with early-stage non-small cell lung cancer.

The chain carries TRBV19 and TRBJ1-1, with 7 positions matching TRBD1. V dropped 5 bases and J dropped 1; count of bases not matched to a gene: 10. The CDR3 is 16 residues long. CDR1 is LNHDA, CDR2 SQIVND, per germline (reference sequence). In DNA, the CDR3 is TGTGCCAGTAGTTTGTTCCCACAGGGGCCGAACACTGAAGCTTTCTTT. Protein: CASSLFPQGPNTEAFF.

This clonotype has just a few counts. The chain carries TRBV2 and TRBJ2-3; possibly TRBD2 for D (6 bases). The germline V and J ends were trimmed by 8 bases and 6 bases, with 12 bases remaining between them. The CDR3 spans 12 residues. The germline V gene encodes CDR1 SNHLY and CDR2 FYNNEI. The CDR3 reads CASSTGEDTQYF. The CDR3 nucleotides read TGTGCCAGCTCCACGGGGGAGGATACGCAGTATTTT.

This clonotype showed up just a few times. V is TRBV29-1 and J is TRBJ1-4, with TRBD1 matching 7 bases. Trimming removed 5 bases from V and 2 bases from J; junction bases left unmatched: 2. This CDR3 is built from 13 residues. Germline values: CDR1 SQVTM, CDR2 ANQGSEA. CDR3 nucleotides: TGCAGCGTTATGACAGGGACTAATGAAAAACTGTTTTTT. It yields the protein CSVMTGTNEKLFF.

The chain has TRBV2 and TRBJ2-1; D not resolved. The V end lost 4 bases, the J end lost 7 bases, and 5 bases lay between the germline ends. The CDR3 has 11 residues. CDR1 and CDR2 from the germline V gene are SNHLY and FYNNEI. The CDR3 reads CASSATNEQFF. CDR3 in DNA: TGTGCCAGCAGTGCCACGAATGAGCAGTTCTTC.

This clonotype was counted many times. The chain is built from TRBV7-2 and TRBJ2-7, with 9 nucleotides matching TRBD2. The CDR3 consists of 17 residues. Germline V lookup: CDR1 SGHTA, CDR2 FQGNSA. V lost 2 bases to trimming and J lost 6 bases; unmatched junction nucleotides: 14. The CDR3 DNA reads as TGTGCCAGCAGCTTACGAGTAGCGGGGGCCTCCTCTGGCGAGCAGTACTTC. Its translation: CASSLRVAGASSGEQYF.

This clonotype appeared many times. V gene TRBV6-5 combines with J gene TRBJ1-1; D unresolved. The V end lost 5 bases, the J end lost 0 bases, and 19 bases lay between the germline ends. CDR3 length: 17 residues. Germline-derived CDR1 and CDR2 are MNHEY and SVGAGI. CDR3 sequence (DNA): TGTGCCAGCAGTGCGGTTGTCGGACCCCGGATGAACACTGAAGCTTTCTTT. It translates to CASSAVVGPRMNTEAFF.

This clonotype was counted between two and nine times. In nucleotides, the CDR3 is TGCAGCGTCGACTGGCGTAGGGACGGCTATGGCTACACCTTC. It yields the protein CSVDWRRDGYGYTF. The chain employs TRBV29-1 and TRBJ1-2, with TRBD1 as a possible D gene (5 bases). With 6 bases removed from V and 4 bases from J, the gap between germline ends came to 18 bases. The CDR3 contains 14 residues. Germline V gene lookup returns CDR1 SQVTM and CDR2 ANQGSEA.

This clonotype was seen only a few times. The chain uses TRBV29-1 and TRBJ2-5; 7 bases fit TRBD1. From germline, CDR1 is SQVTM and CDR2 ANQGSEA. CDR3 length: 12 amino acids. Losses at the gene ends were 3 bases for V and 2 bases for J; bases not matched to a gene: 0. CDR3 DNA: TGCAGCGTTGAGGGACAGCAAGAGACCCAGTACTTC. It encodes CSVEGQQETQYF.

This clonotype was counted at least ten times. V is TRBV5-6 and J is TRBJ2-7; D ambiguous. The germline V gene encodes CDR1 SGHDT and CDR2 YYEEEE. V lost 0 bases, J lost 0 bases, and 10 bases lay in between. This CDR3 is 15 amino acids long. The CDR3 protein is CASSLVGESSYEQYF. The CDR3 region has the DNA TGTGCCAGCAGCTTGGTTGGGGAAAGCTCCTACGAGCAGTACTTC.

The rearrangement links TRBV7-9 to TRBJ1-1; D perhaps matches TRBD1 (5 bases). V lost 4 bases, J lost 7 bases, and 16 bases lay in between. CDR3 length: 14 residues. The germline gives CDR1 SEHNR, CDR2 FQNEAQ (reference sequence). The CDR3 DNA is TGTGCCAGCAGCTCCGACTCTGGACACAATGAAGCTTTCTTT. It yields the protein CASSSDSGHNEAFF.

The table lists this clonotype with a few counts. V gene TRBV9 combines with J gene TRBJ2-3; no reliable D call. The V gene lost 0 bases and the J gene lost 6 bases, with 14 bases spanning the gap. The CDR3 has 15 residues. Germline lookup yields CDR1 SGDLS and CDR2 YYNGEE. For the CDR3, the DNA is TGTGCCAGCAGCGTAGAACTCCCAGGCGAGGATACGCAGTATTTT. Translated, it gives CASSVELPGEDTQYF.

This clonotype has just one count. CDR3 region: CASSINGMSYGYTF. The CDR3 DNA sequence: TGTGCCAGTAGTATAAACGGGATGTCCTATGGCTACACCTTC. The chain joins TRBV19 to TRBJ1-2; the D is unclear. CDR1 LNHDA and CDR2 SQIVND come from the germline V gene (reference sequence). This CDR3 contains 14 residues. The V end was cut by 2 bases, the J end by 4 bases, with 11 bases between.